This T cell receptor (beta chain) was sequenced in a study of identical twins. TCRdb re-analysed the 5' RACE reads in MiXCR, keeping a single row per CDR3 protein. The table records 470,000 or so distinct CDR3 sequences, roughly a quarter of them present only once. The CDR3 loop spans 14 amino acids. With 5 bases removed from V and 1 base from J, the gap between germline ends came to 13 bases. Germline V gives CDR1 DFQATT, CDR2 SNEGSKA (reference sequence). This same sample was also taken into another study, of T cells expressing NK-cell markers. From that report: Repertoires of TCR beta were obtained from T cells sorted as CD3+CD56+NKG2C+, CD3+CD56+NKG2C- and CD3+CD56-NKG2C+. Leadership of the CD3+CD56-NKG2C+ fraction also belonged to these clonotypes in several donors.

This chain connects TRBV20-1 to TRBJ2-3; no clear D. The sequenced sample consisted of CD4+ T cells sorted from blood. This receptor was identified in a woman aged 18 to 35 in good health. This CDR3 reads CSAPLGIGTDTQYF. The DNA for the CDR3 is TGCAGTGCTCCTCTGGGTATCGGCACAGATACGCAGTATTTT.